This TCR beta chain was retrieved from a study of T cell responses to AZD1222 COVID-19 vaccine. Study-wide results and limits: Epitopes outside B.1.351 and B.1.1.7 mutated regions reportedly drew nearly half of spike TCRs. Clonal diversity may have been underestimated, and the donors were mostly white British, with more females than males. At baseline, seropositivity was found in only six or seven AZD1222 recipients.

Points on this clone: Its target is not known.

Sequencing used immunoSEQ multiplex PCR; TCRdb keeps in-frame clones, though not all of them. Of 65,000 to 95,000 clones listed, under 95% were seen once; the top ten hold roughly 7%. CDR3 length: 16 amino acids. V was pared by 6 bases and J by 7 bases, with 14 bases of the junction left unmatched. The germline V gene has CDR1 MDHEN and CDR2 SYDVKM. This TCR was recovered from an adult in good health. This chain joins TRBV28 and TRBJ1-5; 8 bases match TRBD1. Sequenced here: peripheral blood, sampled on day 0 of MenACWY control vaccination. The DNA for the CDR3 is TGTGCCAGCAGCAGAACCCTTGACAGGGGAAGGCAGCCCCAGCATTTT. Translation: CASSRTLDRGRQPQHF.